This T cell receptor (beta chain) appears in the sequencing data of a study of shared clonotypes between healthy human individuals. Study-wide points: In general, naive subsets displayed greater estimated richness than memory subsets did. Clonotype sharing across several donors was observed for roughly 5% of naive CD4 clonotypes. Clonotypes shared by all four donors outscored non-shared clonotypes in generation probability.

Only Caucasian adults living in Nashville, Tennessee made up the donor group. About this clone: Its antigen is unidentified.

This CDR3 is 13 amino acids long. Germline CDR1 and CDR2: LNHNV and YYDKDF (reference sequence). J lost 6 bases, V lost 9 bases, and 9 bases had no gene match. The data were produced by immunoSEQ multiplex PCR, yet TCRdb's version contains in-frame clones alone and is incomplete. The top ten clones hold 0.05% to 0.07% of a sample with hundreds of thousands of clones, around 96% of them seen once. The sequencing input was naive CD4+ T cells sorted from blood. Subset here: CD45RA+ positively selected. This TCR derives from a woman in her twenties or thirties in good health. This chain uses TRBV15 with TRBJ2-7; 9 bases fit TRBD1. In DNA form, the CDR3 reads TGTGCCACTAAAAGGGGACAGGGATCCGAGCAGTACTTC. Its protein product is CATKRGQGSEQYF.